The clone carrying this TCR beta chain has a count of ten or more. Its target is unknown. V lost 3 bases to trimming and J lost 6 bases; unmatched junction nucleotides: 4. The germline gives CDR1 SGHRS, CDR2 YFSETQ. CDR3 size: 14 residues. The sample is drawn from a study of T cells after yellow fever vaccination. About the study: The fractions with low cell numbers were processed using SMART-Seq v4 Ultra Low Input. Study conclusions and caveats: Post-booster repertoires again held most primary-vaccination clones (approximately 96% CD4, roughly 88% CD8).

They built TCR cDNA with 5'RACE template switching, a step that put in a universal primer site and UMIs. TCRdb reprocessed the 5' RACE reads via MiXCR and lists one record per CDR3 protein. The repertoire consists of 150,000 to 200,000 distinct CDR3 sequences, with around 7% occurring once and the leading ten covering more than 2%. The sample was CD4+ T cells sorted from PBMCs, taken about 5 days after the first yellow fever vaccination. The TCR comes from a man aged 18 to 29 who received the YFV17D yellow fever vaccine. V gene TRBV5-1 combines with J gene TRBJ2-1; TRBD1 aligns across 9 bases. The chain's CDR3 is CASSSWTGANEQFF. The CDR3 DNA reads TGCGCCAGCAGCTCGTGGACAGGGGCCAATGAGCAGTTCTTC.